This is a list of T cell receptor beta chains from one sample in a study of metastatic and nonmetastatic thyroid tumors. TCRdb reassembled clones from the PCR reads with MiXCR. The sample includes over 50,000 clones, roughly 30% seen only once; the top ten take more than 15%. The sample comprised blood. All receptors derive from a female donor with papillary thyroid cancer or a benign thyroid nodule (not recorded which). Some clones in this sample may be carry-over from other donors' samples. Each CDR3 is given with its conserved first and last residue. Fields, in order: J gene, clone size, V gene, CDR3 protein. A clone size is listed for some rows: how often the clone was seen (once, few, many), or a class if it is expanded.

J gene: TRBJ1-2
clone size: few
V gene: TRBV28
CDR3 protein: CASSLSGGAHGYTF

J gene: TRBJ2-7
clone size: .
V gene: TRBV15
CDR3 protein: CATSRKGQRYEQYF

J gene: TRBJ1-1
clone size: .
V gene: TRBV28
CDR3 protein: CASSRKTLMNTEAFF

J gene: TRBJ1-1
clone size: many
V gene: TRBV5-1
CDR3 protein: CASSTLTQGGTEAFF

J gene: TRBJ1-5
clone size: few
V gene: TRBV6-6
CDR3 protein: CASSYSLDSNQPQHF

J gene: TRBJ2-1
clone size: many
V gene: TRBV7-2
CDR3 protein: CASVSSGTSGYNEQFF

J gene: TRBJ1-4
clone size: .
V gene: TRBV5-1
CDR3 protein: CASSLAQGATNEKLFF

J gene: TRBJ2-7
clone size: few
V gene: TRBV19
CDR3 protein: CASSNLFYEQYF

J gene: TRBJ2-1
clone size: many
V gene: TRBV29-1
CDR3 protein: CSVEGTVDNEQFF

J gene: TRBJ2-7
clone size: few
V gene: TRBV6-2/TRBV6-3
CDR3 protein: CASSYSAGAITYEQYF

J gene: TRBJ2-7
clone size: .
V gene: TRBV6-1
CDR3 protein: CASSGGTGVYEQYF

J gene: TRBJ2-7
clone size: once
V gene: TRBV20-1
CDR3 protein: CSARAGQDYEQYF

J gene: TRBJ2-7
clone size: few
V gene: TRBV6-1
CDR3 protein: CASSVRGPYEQYF

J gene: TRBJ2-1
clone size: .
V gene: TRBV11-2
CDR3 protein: CASSLGGAAASYNEQFF

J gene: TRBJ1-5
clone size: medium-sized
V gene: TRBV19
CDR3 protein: CASSIGTASNQPQHF

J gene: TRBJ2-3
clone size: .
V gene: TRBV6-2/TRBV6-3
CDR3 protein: CASSQGGYTQYF

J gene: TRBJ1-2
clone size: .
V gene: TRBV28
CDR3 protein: CASGTGTNGYTF

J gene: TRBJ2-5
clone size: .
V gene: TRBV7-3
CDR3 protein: CASSLNGIRQETQYF

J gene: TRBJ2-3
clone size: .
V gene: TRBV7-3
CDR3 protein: CASSRNGGDTQYF

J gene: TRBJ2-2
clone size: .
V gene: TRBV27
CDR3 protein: CASSSGTGGYTGELFF

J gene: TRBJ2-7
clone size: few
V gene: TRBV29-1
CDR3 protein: CSVKDYEQYF

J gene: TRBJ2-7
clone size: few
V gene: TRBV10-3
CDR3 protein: CAISASPGLLGRVREQYF

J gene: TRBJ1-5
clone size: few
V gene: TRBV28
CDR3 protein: CASSPRQWRGVQPQHF

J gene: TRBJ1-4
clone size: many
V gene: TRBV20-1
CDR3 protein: CSARETVTNEKLFF

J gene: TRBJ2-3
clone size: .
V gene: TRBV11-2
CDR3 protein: CASSLTGGSTDTQYF

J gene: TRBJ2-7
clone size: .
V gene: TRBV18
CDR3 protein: CASSRGGSIYEQYF

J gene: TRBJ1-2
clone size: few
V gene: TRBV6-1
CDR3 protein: CASSEGQYSVYGYTF

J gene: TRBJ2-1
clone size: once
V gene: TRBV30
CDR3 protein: CAWSVLGTSSNNEQFF

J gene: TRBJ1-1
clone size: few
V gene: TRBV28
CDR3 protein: CASSRIRTGDTEAFF

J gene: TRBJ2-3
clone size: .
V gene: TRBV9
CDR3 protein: CASSVSPRLVADTQYF

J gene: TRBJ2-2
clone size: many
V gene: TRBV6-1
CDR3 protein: CASNGIRDTRTGELFF

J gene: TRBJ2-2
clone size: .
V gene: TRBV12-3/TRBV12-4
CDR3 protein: CASSPSTGAITGELFF

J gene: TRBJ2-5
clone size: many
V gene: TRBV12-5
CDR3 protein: CASAKGGSGKQETQYF

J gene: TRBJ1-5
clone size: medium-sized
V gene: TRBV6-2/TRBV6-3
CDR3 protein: CASSYGDSNQPQHF

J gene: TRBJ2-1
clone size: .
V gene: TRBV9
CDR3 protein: CASSVGLASYNEQFF

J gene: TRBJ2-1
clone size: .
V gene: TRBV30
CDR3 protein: CAWGQGGHNEQFF

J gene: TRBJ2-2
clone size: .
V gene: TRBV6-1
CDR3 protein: CASTLRGDTGELFF

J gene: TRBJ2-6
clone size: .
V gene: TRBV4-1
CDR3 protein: CASSRLDRSGGANVLTF

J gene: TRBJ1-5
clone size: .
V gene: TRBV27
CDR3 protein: CASRSGNNQPQHF

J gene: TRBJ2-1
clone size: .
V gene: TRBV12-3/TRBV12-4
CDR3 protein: CASGGYNEQFF

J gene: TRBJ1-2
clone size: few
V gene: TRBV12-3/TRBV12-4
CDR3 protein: CASSDREFAGYTF

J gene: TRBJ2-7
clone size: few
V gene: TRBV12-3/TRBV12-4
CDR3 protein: CASTAGGPTSYEQYF

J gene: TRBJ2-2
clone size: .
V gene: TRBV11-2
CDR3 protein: CASSIGWLTGELFF

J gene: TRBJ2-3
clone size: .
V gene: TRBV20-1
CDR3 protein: CSAGPGQGLIRDTQYF